The clone carrying this T cell receptor (beta chain) was counted a few times. What it binds is unknown. The assay was immunoSEQ multiplex PCR, and TCRdb's table has in-frame clones only and misses some. The sample shows 120,000 to 150,000 clones, almost 90% of them seen only once. This specimen comes from a study of cytomegalovirus exposure and HLA in healthy donors. V lost 0 bases and J 4 bases, leaving 9 bases between the germline ends. Per germline, CDR1 SGHAT and CDR2 FQNNGV. CDR3 length equals 14 residues. Overall study findings and caveats: The CMV antigen specificity of a few CMV-associated chains was confirmed through in vitro analysis.

Material: PBMCs. The J gene is TRBJ1-1, the V gene TRBV11-2; maybe TRBD1 (5 bases). This receptor was obtained from a woman between 18 and 29 years old in good health and CMV-seropositive. CDR3 protein: CASSLDGGGTEAFF. Here the CDR3 DNA reads TGTGCCAGCAGCTTAGATGGGGGAGGCACTGAAGCTTTCTTT.